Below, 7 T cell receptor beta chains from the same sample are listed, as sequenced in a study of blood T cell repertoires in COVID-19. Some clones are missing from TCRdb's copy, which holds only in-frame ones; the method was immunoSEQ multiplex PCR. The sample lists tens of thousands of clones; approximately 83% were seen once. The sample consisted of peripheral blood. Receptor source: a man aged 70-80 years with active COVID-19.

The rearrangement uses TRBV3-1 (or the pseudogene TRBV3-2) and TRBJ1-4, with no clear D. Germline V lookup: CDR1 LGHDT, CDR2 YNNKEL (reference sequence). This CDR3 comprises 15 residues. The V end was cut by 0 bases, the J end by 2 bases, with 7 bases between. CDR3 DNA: TGTGCCAGCAGCCAAGATAGTCTCACTAATGAAAAACTGTTTTTT. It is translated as CASSQDSLTNEKLFF.

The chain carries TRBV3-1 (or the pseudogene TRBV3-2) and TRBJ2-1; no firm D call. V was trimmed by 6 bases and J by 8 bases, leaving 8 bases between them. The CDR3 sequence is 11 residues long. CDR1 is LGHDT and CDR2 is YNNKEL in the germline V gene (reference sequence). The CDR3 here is CASSRSDEQFF. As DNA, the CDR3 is TGTGCCAGCAGTAGAAGCGATGAGCAGTTCTTC.

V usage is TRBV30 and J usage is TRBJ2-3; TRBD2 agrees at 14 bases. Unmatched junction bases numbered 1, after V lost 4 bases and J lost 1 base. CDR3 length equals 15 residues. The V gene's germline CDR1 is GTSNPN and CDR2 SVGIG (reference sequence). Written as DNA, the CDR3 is TGTGCCTGGAAGGGACTAGCGGGGGGCACAGATACGCAGTATTTT. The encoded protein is CAWKGLAGGTDTQYF.

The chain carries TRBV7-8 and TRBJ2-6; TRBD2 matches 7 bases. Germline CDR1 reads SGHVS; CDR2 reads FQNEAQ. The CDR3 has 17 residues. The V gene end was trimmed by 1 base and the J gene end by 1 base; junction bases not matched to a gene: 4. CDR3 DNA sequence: TGTGCCAGCAGCTTAGTCGGGGGGTCGTCTGGGGCCAACGTCCTGACTTTC. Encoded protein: CASSLVGGSSGANVLTF.

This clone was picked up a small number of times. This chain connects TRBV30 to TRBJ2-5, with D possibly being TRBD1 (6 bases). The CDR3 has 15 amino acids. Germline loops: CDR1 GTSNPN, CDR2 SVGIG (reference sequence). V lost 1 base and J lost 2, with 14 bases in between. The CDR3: CAWSAQGWVQETQYF. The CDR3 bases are TGTGCCTGGAGTGCCCAGGGGTGGGTGCAAGAGACCCAGTACTTC. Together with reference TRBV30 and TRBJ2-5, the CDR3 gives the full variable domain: SQTIHQWPATLVQPVGSPLSLECTVEGTSNPNLYWYRQAAGRGLQLLFYSVGIGQISSEVPQNLSASRPQDRQFILSSKKLLLSDSGFYLCAWSAQGWVQETQYFGPGTRLLVL.

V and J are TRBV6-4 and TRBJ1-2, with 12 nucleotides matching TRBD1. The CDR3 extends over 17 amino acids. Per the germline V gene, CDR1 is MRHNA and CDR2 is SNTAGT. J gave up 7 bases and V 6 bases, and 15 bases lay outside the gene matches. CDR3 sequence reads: CASSENDLGQGAGGYTF. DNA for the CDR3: TGTGCCAGCAGCGAAAACGACCTGGGACAGGGGGCAGGTGGCTACACCTTC.

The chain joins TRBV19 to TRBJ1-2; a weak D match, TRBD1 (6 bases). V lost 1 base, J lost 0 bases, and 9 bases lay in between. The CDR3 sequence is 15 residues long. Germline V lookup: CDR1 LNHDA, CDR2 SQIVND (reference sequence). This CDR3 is CASSIAAGANYGYTF. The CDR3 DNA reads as TGTGCCAGTAGTATAGCTGCAGGGGCTAACTATGGCTACACCTTC.